Listed here are 25 T cell receptor beta chains from one sample, sequenced in a study of beta chain features in type 1 diabetes. Investigators reverse transcribed all isolated RNA, so they sequenced expressed TCRB transcripts. The assay was immunoSEQ multiplex PCR, and TCRdb's table has in-frame clones only and misses some. This sample has 300,000 to 350,000 clones, with around 8% found just once. The specimen sequenced was central memory CD4+ T cells from blood. These receptors all come from a woman aged 18-29 years in good health.

This clone was observed at least ten times. The rearrangement links TRBV11-3 to TRBJ2-1; D possibly matches TRBD1 or TRBD2 (5 bases each). Trimming took off 5 bases at V and 8 bases at J, with 19 bases between the two ends. Germline V lookup: CDR1 SGHNT, CDR2 YENEEA. The length of the CDR3 is 15 residues. The CDR3 DNA reads TGTGCCAGCAGCAAGGGTACGGGGCGTGTCGATGAGCAGTTCTTC. This codes for CASSKGTGRVDEQFF.

This clone appeared a few times. The CDR3 sequence is CASSPEPSNQPQHF. CDR3 in DNA: TGTGCCAGCAGCCCCGAGCCTAGCAATCAGCCCCAGCATTTT. V usage is TRBV11-3 and J usage is TRBJ1-5; D gene unclear. The CDR3 covers 14 residues. Trimming pared 5 bases from V and 0 bases from J, leaving 8 bases between. The germline CDR1 and CDR2 sequences are SGHNT and YENEEA.

Only a few counts were recorded for this clone. V is TRBV7-9 and J is TRBJ2-3, with D possibly being TRBD2 (5 bases). Germline assignment: CDR1 SEHNR and CDR2 FQNEAQ (reference sequence). The V and J ends lost 5 bases and 3 bases respectively, with 15 bases between them. CDR3 length: 15 amino acids. This chain's CDR3 is CASSRDGEGTDTQYF. CDR3 coding DNA: TGTGCCAGCAGCCGGGATGGAGAGGGAACAGATACGCAGTATTTT.

V usage is TRBV7-2 and J usage is TRBJ1-5; D gene uncertain. Trimming pared 1 base from V and 2 bases from J, leaving 6 bases between. CDR1 is SGHTA, CDR2 FQGNSA, per germline. CDR3 length equals 14 residues. As DNA, the CDR3 is TGTGCCAGCAGCTTAGAGCCAGGCAATCAGCCCCAGCATTTT. The encoded protein is CASSLEPGNQPQHF.

The sample holds many counts of this clone. V and J are TRBV18 and TRBJ1-2; weak D call: TRBD1 (5 bases). This CDR3 has 13 residues. V shed 4 bases and J shed 8 bases, with 14 bases lying between them. Germline CDR1 reads KGHSH; CDR2 reads LQKENI. CDR3 amino acids: CASSLTGGKGYTF. The CDR3 DNA sequence: TGTGCCAGCTCACTAACAGGAGGCAAGGGCTACACCTTC.

This chain connects TRBV29-1 to TRBJ1-2; D is unresolved. Germline CDR1 SQVTM, CDR2 ANQGSEA. The V gene lost 0 bases and the J gene lost 8 bases, with 16 bases spanning the gap. The CDR3 covers 14 residues. CDR3 coding DNA: TGCAGCGTTGAAGATGAATGGGAGGGAAAGGGCTACACCTTC. This codes for CSVEDEWEGKGYTF.

The rearrangement links TRBV9 to TRBJ2-7, with D possibly TRBD2 on 6 matching bases. The CDR3 extends over 15 amino acids. The germline CDR1 and CDR2 sequences are SGDLS and YYNGEE. Trimming shortened V by 0 bases and J by 0 bases, and 10 bases separated the two germline ends. The CDR3 sequence: CASSVGAGSSYEQYF. CDR3 DNA sequence: TGTGCCAGCAGCGTAGGCGCGGGAAGCTCCTACGAGCAGTACTTC. The complete variable domain, with remaining parts taken from reference TRBV9 and TRBJ2-7, reads DSGVTQTPKHLITATGQRVTLRCSPRSGDLSVYWYQQSLDQGLQFLIQYYNGEERAKGNILERFSAQQFPDLHSELNLSSLELGDSALYFCASSVGAGSSYEQYFGPGTRLTVT.

This clone has just a few counts. The V gene is TRBV29-1, the J gene TRBJ2-5; perhaps TRBD1 as D (6 bases). The DNA end is a closer match to TRBJ2-7, so the J assignment may be wrong. The CDR3 runs to 13 residues. Germline CDR1 reads SQVTM; CDR2 reads ANQGSEA. CDR3 DNA sequence: TGCAGCGTCAACCTCAGGGGAACCTACGAGCAGTACTTC. Protein: CSVNLRGTYEQYF.

This clone occurred a few times. V and J are TRBV7-9 and TRBJ1-4, with D possibly matching TRBD1 (5 bases). Germline V gene data show CDR1 as SEHNR and CDR2 as FQNEAQ (reference sequence). The CDR3 runs 16 residues. Trimming stripped 5 bases from V and 0 bases from J, with 13 bases between. DNA of the CDR3: TGTGCCAGCAGCCCACCGACGACAGCAACTAATGAAAAACTGTTTTTT. Amino acids: CASSPPTTATNEKLFF.

V is TRBV9 and J is TRBJ2-2; TRBD2 agrees at 12 bases. CDR3 size: 17 residues. The V gene's germline CDR1 is SGDLS and CDR2 YYNGEE. J lost 5 bases, V lost 4 bases, and 9 bases had no gene match. CDR3 residues: CASSKTSGRAKTGELFF. CDR3 DNA: TGTGCCAGCAGCAAGACTAGCGGGAGAGCTAAAACCGGGGAGCTGTTTTTT.

The CDR3 DNA reads as TGTGCTAGTGGTTTCGACACTGAAGCTTTCTTT. This translates into CASGFDTEAFF. The chain joins TRBV12-5 to TRBJ1-1; D unclear. The germline V and J ends were trimmed by 3 bases and 3 bases, with 2 bases remaining between them. Germline lookup yields CDR1 LGHNT and CDR2 FRNRAP. This CDR3 has 11 amino acids.

The CDR3 loop is CASSFPPMELFF. The CDR3 nucleotides are TGTGCCAGCAGCTTTCCGCCCATGGAGCTGTTTTTT. The gene calls are TRBV7-8 and TRBJ2-2; D remains ambiguous. The CDR3 is 12 amino acids. Trimming removed 3 bases at V and 10 bases at J, with 9 bases between. Germline V lookup: CDR1 SGHVS, CDR2 FQNEAQ.

The chain employs TRBV6-1 and TRBJ2-5, with a possible D match to TRBD1 (5 bases). V lost 4 bases and J lost 3, with 12 bases in between. CDR1 is MNHNS and CDR2 is SASEGT in the germline V gene. The CDR3 length is 14 residues. CDR3 bases: TGTGCCAGCAGTGGATCCAGGGTTAAAGAGACCCAGTACTTC. Amino acids: CASSGSRVKETQYF.

This clone was detected a few times. The genes are TRBV18 and TRBJ2-7; D is perhaps TRBD2 (6 bases). The V gene lost 1 base and the J gene lost 6 bases, with 13 bases spanning the gap. Germline assignment: CDR1 KGHSH and CDR2 LQKENI. CDR3 length: 14 residues. The CDR3 DNA reads as TGTGCCAGCTCACCACGTACCGGGGGAACCGAGCAGTACTTC. It specifies CASSPRTGGTEQYF.

This clone has a handful of counts. V gene TRBV7-8 combines with J gene TRBJ2-1; D not resolved. Between the trimmed V and J ends, which lost 2 bases and 2 bases, there was a span of 4 bases. This CDR3 contains 13 residues. CDR1 is SGHVS and CDR2 is FQNEAQ in the germline V gene. The CDR3 bases are TGTGCCAGCAGCTTAATGACCTACAATGAGCAGTTCTTC. Residues: CASSLMTYNEQFF.

The gene calls are TRBV2 and TRBJ2-2, with unresolved D. The germline V gene encodes CDR1 SNHLY and CDR2 FYNNEI. The CDR3 runs 16 residues. Trimming shortened V by 8 bases and J by 4 bases, and 20 bases separated the two germline ends. The DNA for the CDR3 is TGTGCCAGCCACCTTGGCCCCCTACAACCCACCGGGGAGCTGTTTTTT. It codes for CASHLGPLQPTGELFF. The full variable domain, rest sourced from reference TRBV2 and TRBJ2-2, is EPEVTQTPSHQVTQMGQEVILRCVPISNHLYFYWYRQILGQKVEFLVSFYNNEISEKSEIFDDQFSVERPDGSNFTLKIRSTKLEDSAMYFCASHLGPLQPTGELFFGEGSRLTVL.

In this sample, this clone turned up a few times. This may be a read error, as it is one base from a much larger clone. This chain joins TRBV29-1 and TRBJ2-3, with TRBD1 matching 9 bases. The CDR3 consists of 17 residues. Germline V lookup: CDR1 SQVTM, CDR2 ANQGSEA. J lost 4 bases, V lost 7 bases, and 18 bases had no gene match. CDR3 DNA: TGCAGCGGCCCCGGGACAGGGCGAGGAGGCTATTCAGATACGCAGTATTTT. It encodes CSGPGTGRGGYSDTQYF.

This chain joins TRBV7-2 and TRBJ1-2, with TRBD1 matching 9 bases. Germline assignment: CDR1 SGHTA and CDR2 FQGNSA. The CDR3 has 13 residues. Losses at the gene ends were 7 bases for V and 8 bases for J; bases not matched to a gene: 8. CDR3 sequence (DNA): TGTGCCAGCAAGTGGGACAGGGTCGGAGGCTACACCTTC. Residues: CASKWDRVGGYTF.

The chain has TRBV6-1 and TRBJ2-5; a possible D gene is TRBD1 (6 bases). The CDR3 extends over 14 amino acids. Deletions cut 6 bases from V and 1 base from J, with 12 bases between. The V gene's germline CDR1 is MNHNS and CDR2 SASEGT. The CDR3 is CASRTGTIQETQYF. DNA for the CDR3: TGTGCCAGCAGAACAGGGACAATCCAAGAGACCCAGTACTTC.

The chain links TRBV4-1 to TRBJ2-3; D perhaps matches TRBD2 (5 bases). Germline V gene data show CDR1 as MGHRA and CDR2 as YSYEKL. Trimming removed 1 base at V and 3 bases at J, with 8 bases between. This CDR3 is 14 amino acids long. The CDR3 loop is CASSQVPGTDTQYF. As DNA, the CDR3 is TGCGCCAGCAGCCAAGTTCCGGGGACAGATACGCAGTATTTT.

This clone was picked up a small number of times. V and J are TRBV18 and TRBJ2-4; weak D call: TRBD2 (6 bases). The CDR3 is made up of 15 amino acids. V lost 5 bases and J lost 9, with 20 bases in between. The germline gives CDR1 KGHSH, CDR2 LQKENI. In DNA, the CDR3 is TGTGCCAGCTCATCGGCGGAATCACTAGCAGGCATTCAGTACTTC. Residues: CASSSAESLAGIQYF.

The gene calls are TRBV2 and TRBJ2-7, with unresolved D. In germline, CDR1 is SNHLY, CDR2 FYNNEI. There are 12 residues in the CDR3. V lost 4 bases and J lost 3, with 7 bases in between. This CDR3 reads CASSGRIYEQYF. Here the CDR3 DNA reads TGTGCCAGCAGTGGACGGATCTACGAGCAGTACTTC.

The chain couples TRBV29-1 to TRBJ2-7; 9 nucleotides line up with TRBD1. The CDR3 is made up of 13 amino acids. The V gene end was trimmed by 5 bases and the J gene end by 4 bases; junction bases not matched to a gene: 6. Germline V gene lookup returns CDR1 SQVTM and CDR2 ANQGSEA. The CDR3 coding sequence is TGCAGCGTTTGTTGGGACAGGGTTTACGAGCAGTACTTC. Encoded protein: CSVCWDRVYEQYF.

Ten or more counts support this clone. Other nucleotide sequences from this sample produce the same CDR3. This chain uses TRBV7-9 with TRBJ1-4; the D gene is possibly TRBD1 (5 bases). In germline, CDR1 is SEHNR, CDR2 FQNEAQ (reference sequence). V was pared by 5 bases and J by 0 bases, with 10 bases between. This CDR3 region has 15 residues. In DNA form, the CDR3 reads TGTGCCAGCAGCGGGGACCGAGCAACTAATGAAAAACTGTTTTTT. It yields the protein CASSGDRATNEKLFF. The variable domain in full, completed from reference TRBV7-9 and TRBJ1-4, reads DTGVSQNPRHKITKRGQNVTFRCDPISEHNRLYWYRQTLGQGPEFLTYFQNEAQLEKSRLLSDRFSAERPKGSFSTLEIQRTEQGDSAMYLCASSGDRATNEKLFFGSGTQLSVL.

The rearrangement links TRBV18 to TRBJ2-7; either TRBD1 or TRBD2 may supply D (5 bases each). The CDR3 length is 14 residues. V shed 3 bases and J shed 4 bases, with 13 bases lying between them. CDR1 KGHSH and CDR2 LQKENI come from the germline V gene. Here the CDR3 reads CASSPGRGIYEQYF. CDR3 DNA: TGTGCCAGCTCACCGGGTCGGGGCATATACGAGCAGTACTTC.